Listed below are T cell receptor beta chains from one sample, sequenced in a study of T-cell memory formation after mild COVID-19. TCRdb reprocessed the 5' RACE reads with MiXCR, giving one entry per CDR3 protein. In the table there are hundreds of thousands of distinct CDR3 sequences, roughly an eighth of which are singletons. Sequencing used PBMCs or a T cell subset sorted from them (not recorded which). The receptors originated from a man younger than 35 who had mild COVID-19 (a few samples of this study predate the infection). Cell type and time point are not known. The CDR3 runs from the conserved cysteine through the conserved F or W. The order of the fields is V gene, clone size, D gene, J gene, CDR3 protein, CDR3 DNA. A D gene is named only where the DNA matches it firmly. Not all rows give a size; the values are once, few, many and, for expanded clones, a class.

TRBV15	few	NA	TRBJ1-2	CATSRTLSDGYTF	TGTGCCACCAGCAGAACTCTGAGCGATGGCTACACCTTC
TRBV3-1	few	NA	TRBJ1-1	CASSQDSRAAFAFF	TGTGCCAGCAGCCAAGATAGTAGGGCAGCTTTCGCTTTCTTT
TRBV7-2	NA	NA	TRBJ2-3	CASSPGVVSTDTQYF	TGTGCCAGCAGCCCAGGGGTGGTTTCCACAGATACGCAGTATTTT
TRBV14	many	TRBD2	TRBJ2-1	CASRIAGGESHEQFF	TGTGCCAGCAGAATAGCGGGGGGGGAATCCCATGAGCAGTTCTTC
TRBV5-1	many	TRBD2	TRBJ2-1	CASRSSGVTSSYNEQFF	TGCGCCAGCAGGTCTAGCGGGGTTACTAGCTCCTACAATGAGCAGTTCTTC
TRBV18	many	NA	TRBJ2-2	CASSPRTANTGELFF	TGTGCCAGCTCACCACGGACCGCGAACACCGGGGAGCTGTTTTTT
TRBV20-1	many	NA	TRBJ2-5	CSARGPIVGAGSETQYF	TGCAGTGCTAGAGGCCCGATTGTCGGCGCGGGTAGTGAGACCCAGTACTTC
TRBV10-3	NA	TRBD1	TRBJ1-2	CAIRKGTGDGYTF	TGTGCCATCAGAAAAGGGACAGGGGACGGCTACACCTTC
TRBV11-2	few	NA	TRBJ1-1	CASRLAGNTEAFF	TGTGCCAGCAGACTCGCAGGGAACACTGAAGCTTTCTTT
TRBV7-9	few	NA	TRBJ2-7	CASSPTGPEQYF	TGTGCCAGCAGCCCCACAGGACCCGAGCAGTACTTC
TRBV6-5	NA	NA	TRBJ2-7	CASSLFRAREQYF	TGTGCCAGCAGCCTTTTCCGGGCCCGCGAGCAGTACTTC
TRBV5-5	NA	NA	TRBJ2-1	CASSQQDEQFF	TGTGCCAGCAGCCAACAGGATGAGCAGTTCTTC
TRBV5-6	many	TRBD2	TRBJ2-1	CASSREANEQFF	TGTGCCAGCAGCCGGGAGGCTAATGAGCAGTTCTTC
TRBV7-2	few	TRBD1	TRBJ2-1	CASSLVGTGRYEQFF	TGTGCCAGCAGCTTAGTCGGGACAGGGAGGTATGAGCAGTTCTTC
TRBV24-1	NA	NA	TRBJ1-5	CATSDFYSDFNQPQHF	TGTGCCACCAGTGATTTTTACAGCGACTTCAATCAGCCCCAGCATTTT
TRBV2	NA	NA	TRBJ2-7	CASKQVSSSYEQYF	TGTGCCAGTAAACAGGTCTCGAGCTCCTACGAGCAGTACTTC
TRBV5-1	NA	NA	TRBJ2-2	CASSLGTSGELFF	TGCGCCAGCAGCTTGGGGACTTCCGGGGAGCTGTTTTTT
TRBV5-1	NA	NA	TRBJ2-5	CASSAEGEETQYF	TGCGCCAGCAGCGCGGAGGGGGAAGAGACCCAGTACTTC
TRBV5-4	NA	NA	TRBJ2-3	CASSFLGGQDTQYF	TGTGCCAGCAGCTTCCTAGGGGGTCAGGATACGCAGTATTTT
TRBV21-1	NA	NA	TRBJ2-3	CASRARLTDTQYF	TGTGCCAGCCGGGCCAGGTTGACAGATACGCAGTATTTT
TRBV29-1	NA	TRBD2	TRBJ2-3	CSVGLAGRDTQYF	TGCAGCGTTGGACTAGCGGGGAGAGATACGCAGTATTTT
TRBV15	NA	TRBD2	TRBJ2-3	CATSWTSRTDTQYF	TGTGCCACCAGCTGGACTAGCAGGACAGATACGCAGTATTTT